The 27 T cell receptor beta chains given below trace back to one sample, sequenced in a study of shared clonotypes between healthy human individuals. Clones were sequenced by immunoSEQ multiplex PCR, and TCRdb holds only the in-frame ones, with some missing. The data show a few million clones, 90% to 96% seen once. Sequenced sample: naive CD4+ T cells sorted from blood. As for subset: CD45RA+ positively selected. The receptor set was obtained from a man between 18 and 35 years old in good health.

The rearrangement links TRBV6-1 to TRBJ2-7; 9 bases line up with TRBD1. J was trimmed by 5 bases and V by 3 bases; bases with no gene match: 11. The CDR3 sequence is 16 residues long. Germline V lookup: CDR1 MNHNS, CDR2 SASEGT. CDR3 DNA: TGTGCCAGCAGTGAGTCGATGGACAGGGGACGCGACGAGCAGTACTTC. This encodes CASSESMDRGRDEQYF.

CDR3 DNA sequence: TGTGCCAGCAGTCCCCCGACAGTAGGTTCGTACGAGCAGTACTTC. It is translated as CASSPPTVGSYEQYF. The chain recombines TRBV6-5 with TRBJ2-7; maybe TRBD1 (5 bases). The length of the CDR3 is 15 residues. The V end was cut by 5 bases, the J end by 4 bases, with 18 bases between. Looked up from germline, CDR1 is MNHEY and CDR2 is SVGAGI.

This clone has just one count. The chain is built from TRBV6-6 and TRBJ2-1; the match to TRBD2 covers 10 bases. Germline CDR1 reads MNHNY; CDR2 reads SVGAGI (reference sequence). This CDR3 has 16 residues. Unmatched junction bases numbered 13, after V lost 6 bases and J lost 8 bases. The CDR3 is CASSPGGLAGEDEQFF. The CDR3 DNA follows: TGTGCCAGCAGCCCGGGAGGGCTAGCGGGAGAGGATGAGCAGTTCTTC.

The table lists this clone with a count of one. The chain couples TRBV5-1 to TRBJ2-2; D possibly corresponds to TRBD1 (6 bases). This CDR3 region has 16 residues. The V gene's germline CDR1 is SGHRS and CDR2 YFSETQ. V was pared by 0 bases and J by 0 bases, with 9 bases between. The CDR3 spells CASSLGGTTNTGELFF. The CDR3 DNA sequence: TGCGCCAGCAGCTTGGGAGGGACAACGAACACCGGGGAGCTGTTTTTT.

The count of this clone is one. V usage is TRBV6-5 and J usage is TRBJ2-1; D gene unclear. The CDR3 runs 16 residues. The germline CDR1 and CDR2 sequences are MNHEY and SVGAGI. Between the trimmed V and J ends, which lost 2 bases and 3 bases, there was a span of 14 bases. The CDR3 DNA sequence: TGTGCCAGCAGTTACACACCCCGGACCGACTACAATGAGCAGTTCTTC. Translating it yields CASSYTPRTDYNEQFF.

DNA of the CDR3: TGTGCCAGCAGTCCGTCACAGGCAGGGGGCACAGATACGCAGTATTTT. Residues: CASSPSQAGGTDTQYF. The chain is built from TRBV28 and TRBJ2-3; D perhaps matches TRBD1 (6 bases). Trimming took off 5 bases at V and 1 base at J, with 16 bases between the two ends. Germline V lookup: CDR1 MDHEN, CDR2 SYDVKM. The CDR3 consists of 16 residues.

The rearrangement uses TRBV15 and TRBJ1-5; no definite D call. The CDR3 has 13 residues. V lost 6 bases and J 2 bases, leaving 8 bases between the germline ends. Germline V gene data show CDR1 as LNHNV and CDR2 as YYDKDF (reference sequence). The CDR3: CATRVSGNQPQHF. The CDR3, as DNA: TGTGCCACCAGGGTCTCCGGCAATCAGCCCCAGCATTTT.

In DNA form, the CDR3 reads TGCGCCAGCAGCTTACTAGACAGGGGTTTCGCCGCCGAGCAGTACTTC. Its protein product is CASSLLDRGFAAEQYF. V gene TRBV5-1 combines with J gene TRBJ2-7; 8 positions agree with TRBD1. The V and J ends lost 2 bases and 6 bases, in that order; junction bases with no gene match: 13. This CDR3 region has 16 residues. CDR1 is SGHRS and CDR2 is YFSETQ in the germline V gene.

The CDR3 region is CASSFGGLARETQYF. The DNA of the CDR3 is TGTGCCAGCAGCTTCGGAGGACTAGCGCGGGAGACCCAGTACTTC. V usage is TRBV7-2 and J usage is TRBJ2-5, with 9 positions matching TRBD2. The CDR3 contains 15 residues. Losses at the gene ends were 3 bases for V and 5 bases for J; bases not matched to a gene: 7. The V gene's germline CDR1 is SGHTA and CDR2 FQGNSA.

The chain combines TRBV5-4 with TRBJ1-1; unclear D gene. The germline V and J ends were trimmed by 2 bases and 0 bases, with 11 bases remaining between them. Germline assignment: CDR1 SGHNT and CDR2 YYREEE (reference sequence). This CDR3 has 15 residues. This CDR3 reads CASSLPGLMNTEAFF. As DNA, the CDR3 is TGTGCCAGCAGCTTACCTGGCCTCATGAACACTGAAGCTTTCTTT.

V gene TRBV6-1 combines with J gene TRBJ2-2; 10 bases are shared with TRBD2. V lost 4 bases and J lost 5; bases outside the gene matches: 4. Per the germline V gene, CDR1 is MNHNS and CDR2 is SASEGT. The CDR3 contains 15 residues. In DNA, the CDR3 is TGTGCCAGCAGTGTTAGCGGGGGGCGGACCGGGGAGCTGTTTTTT. Protein sequence: CASSVSGGRTGELFF.

CDR3 sequence: CSVDDLGYTF. Here the CDR3 DNA reads TGCAGTGTTGACGATTTAGGCTACACCTTC. The chain employs TRBV20-1 and TRBJ1-2; no firm D call. Germline V gene lookup returns CDR1 DFQATT and CDR2 SNEGSKA (reference sequence). Between the trimmed V and J ends, which lost 7 bases and 8 bases, there was a span of 11 bases. CDR3 length equals 10 residues.

This clone was counted once. The chain carries TRBV5-4 and TRBJ2-3, with 10 bases aligning to TRBD2. The length of the CDR3 is 16 residues. With 4 bases clipped from V and 3 bases from J, the junction kept 8 bases outside the gene matches. CDR1 and CDR2 (germline): SGHNT, YYREEE (reference sequence). CDR3 in amino acids: CASSRLTSGETDTQYF. DNA of the CDR3: TGTGCCAGCAGCCGACTTACTAGCGGGGAGACAGATACGCAGTATTTT.

The chain combines TRBV5-1 with TRBJ1-1; D remains ambiguous. CDR3 length equals 15 residues. CDR1 is SGHRS and CDR2 is YFSETQ in the germline V gene. V was cut by 0 bases and J by 2 bases, with 11 bases left in between. CDR3 in amino acids: CASSLAIGLNTEAFF. DNA of the CDR3: TGCGCCAGCAGCTTGGCCATCGGGCTCAACACTGAAGCTTTCTTT.

This chain connects TRBV5-6 to TRBJ1-1; D uncertain. CDR1 is SGHDT and CDR2 is YYEEEE in the germline V gene. Trimming left V 3 bases short and J 5 bases short, with 17 bases between. The CDR3 has 15 residues. DNA for the CDR3: TGTGCCAGCAGCTCCCCGGGTCCCGGGGTTACTGAAGCTTTCTTT. It yields the protein CASSSPGPGVTEAFF. The whole variable domain, remainder taken from reference TRBV5-6 and TRBJ1-1, is DAGVTQSPTHLIKTRGQQVTLRCSPKSGHDTVSWYQQALGQGPQFIFQYYEEEERQRGNFPDRFSGHQFPNYSSELNVNALLLGDSALYLCASSSPGPGVTEAFFGQGTRLTVV.

The chain employs TRBV18 and TRBJ2-5; no definite D call. The germline V and J ends were trimmed by 4 bases and 1 base, with 13 bases remaining between them. Germline CDR1 KGHSH, CDR2 LQKENI. The CDR3 sequence is 15 residues long. The CDR3 DNA follows: TGTGCCAGCTCACTAGCTCCCCTAATCCAAGAGACCCAGTACTTC. Encoded protein: CASSLAPLIQETQYF.

V is TRBV28 and J is TRBJ1-4; tentatively, D is TRBD1 (6 bases). Germline values: CDR1 MDHEN, CDR2 SYDVKM. The CDR3 has 13 residues. The ends were cut back, 5 bases at V and 8 bases at J, with 12 bases in the middle. The CDR3 DNA follows: TGTGCCAGCAGTGTAACAGGGACAGAAAAACTGTTTTTT. This sequence encodes CASSVTGTEKLFF.

The rearrangement links TRBV19 to TRBJ2-3, with unresolved D. This CDR3 region has 14 residues. Germline assignment: CDR1 LNHDA and CDR2 SQIVND (reference sequence). The germline V and J ends were trimmed by 5 bases and 3 bases, with 12 bases remaining between them. The CDR3 sequence: CASSLGIVTDTQYF. The CDR3 DNA is TGTGCCAGTAGTTTGGGGATCGTGACAGATACGCAGTATTTT. Supplemented by reference TRBV19 and TRBJ2-3, the full variable domain reads DGGITQSPKYLFRKEGQNVTLSCEQNLNHDAMYWYRQDPGQGLRLIYYSQIVNDFQKGDIAEGYSVSREKKESFPLTVTSAQKNPTAFYLCASSLGIVTDTQYFGPGTRLTVL.

This rearrangement joins TRBV5-1 to TRBJ1-2; no firm D call. CDR1 and CDR2 (germline): SGHRS, YFSETQ. V lost 0 bases and J 2 bases, leaving 8 bases between the germline ends. The CDR3 is 14 residues long. The CDR3 sequence: CASSLGENNYGYTF. CDR3 nucleotide sequence: TGCGCCAGCAGCTTGGGCGAAAACAACTATGGCTACACCTTC.

In DNA form, the CDR3 reads TGTGCCAGCAGCCAGACCGGGACAGGGGCACACAATGAGCAGTTCTTC. Protein product: CASSQTGTGAHNEQFF. J is TRBJ2-1 and V is TRBV11-1; 10 bases match TRBD1. The CDR3 spans 16 residues. Trimming removed 5 bases from V and 5 bases from J; junction bases left unmatched: 9. CDR1 and CDR2 from the germline V gene are SGHAT and FQDESV (reference sequence). Using reference TRBV11-1 and TRBJ2-1 for the parts outside the CDR3, the full variable domain is EAEVAQSPRYKITEKSQAVAFWCDPISGHATLYWYRQILGQGPELLVQFQDESVVDDSQLPKDRFSAERLKGVDSTLKIQPAELGDSAMYLCASSQTGTGAHNEQFFGPGTRLTVL.

The chain employs TRBV27 and TRBJ2-7; 9 nucleotides agree with TRBD1. The CDR3 has 15 residues. J was trimmed by 3 bases and V by 5 bases; bases with no gene match: 8. In germline, CDR1 is MNHEY, CDR2 SMNVEV (reference sequence). Written as DNA, the CDR3 is TGTGCCAGCAGTCAGGGGACAGGGAATTTCTACGAGCAGTACTTC. Residues: CASSQGTGNFYEQYF.

This chain uses TRBV18 with TRBJ2-7; 7 bases align to TRBD1. CDR3 length: 14 amino acids. The germline gives CDR1 KGHSH, CDR2 LQKENI. Germline trimming cut 3 bases from V and 2 bases from J; bases unmatched to any gene: 4. The CDR3 DNA sequence: TGTGCCAGCTCACCGACAGGGCCTACCTACGAGCAGTACTTC. It yields the protein CASSPTGPTYEQYF.

The chain combines TRBV19 with TRBJ1-1; no firm D call. This CDR3 has 16 amino acids. Germline CDR1 is LNHDA and CDR2 is SQIVND (reference sequence). V lost 4 bases, J lost 1 base, and 16 bases lay in between. The CDR3 here is CASSRTAKLANTEAFF. In nucleotides, the CDR3 is TGTGCCAGTAGTAGGACGGCCAAGCTGGCGAACACTGAAGCTTTCTTT. Variable domain in full (rest from reference TRBV19 and TRBJ1-1): DGGITQSPKYLFRKEGQNVTLSCEQNLNHDAMYWYRQDPGQGLRLIYYSQIVNDFQKGDIAEGYSVSREKKESFPLTVTSAQKNPTAFYLCASSRTAKLANTEAFFGQGTRLTVV.

Comment on this clone: Other DNA sequences within the sample encode an identical CDR3. The chain recombines TRBV5-4 with TRBJ1-1, with 7 bases matching TRBD1. The CDR3 length is 13 residues. Germline V gives CDR1 SGHNT, CDR2 YYREEE (reference sequence). V trimming: 4 bases; J trimming: 1 base; junction bases outside the gene matches: 1. The chain's CDR3 is CASSPGGNTEAFF. CDR3 in DNA: TGTGCCAGCAGCCCAGGGGGGAACACTGAAGCTTTCTTT.

The chain uses TRBV14 and TRBJ2-5; 9 nucleotides match TRBD1. The V gene end was trimmed by 4 bases and the J gene end by 1 base; junction bases not matched to a gene: 10. The length of the CDR3 is 17 residues. Germline loops: CDR1 SGHDN, CDR2 FVKESK. CDR3 residues: CASSLKIGTGPQETQYF. The DNA for the CDR3 is TGTGCCAGCAGCCTAAAGATTGGGACAGGGCCCCAAGAGACCCAGTACTTC. The whole variable domain, remainder taken from reference TRBV14 and TRBJ2-5, is EAGVTQFPSHSVIEKGQTVTLRCDPISGHDNLYWYRRVMGKEIKFLLHFVKESKQDESGMPNNRFLAERTGGTYSTLKVQPAELEDSGVYFCASSLKIGTGPQETQYFGPGTRLLVL.

The chain employs TRBV10-3 and TRBJ1-6; D is unclear. Per germline, CDR1 ENHRY and CDR2 SYGVKD. V was trimmed by 0 bases and J by 1 base, leaving 7 bases between them. The CDR3 has 16 residues. This CDR3 reads CAISESGLSYNSPLHF. The CDR3, as DNA: TGTGCCATCAGTGAGTCGGGTTTATCCTATAATTCACCCCTCCACTTT.

The chain uses TRBV2 and TRBJ2-7; 9 bases map to TRBD2. The CDR3 length is 14 residues. The V segment lost 6 bases and the J segment 7 bases; nucleotides outside the gene matches: 10. Germline assignment: CDR1 SNHLY and CDR2 FYNNEI. CDR3: CASRTSGLAREQYF. Here the CDR3 DNA reads TGTGCCAGCAGGACTAGCGGTCTGGCAAGGGAGCAGTACTTC.